This record covers a single T cell receptor beta chain. As yet, its antigen is unknown. Both 60 Vbeta primers and 13 Jbeta primers went into the PCR. Only in-frame clones appear in the TCRdb table, and some are missing; sequencing was by immunoSEQ multiplex PCR. The table lists 110,000 to 150,000 clones, around 78% of them singletons. These data originate in a study of cytomegalovirus exposure and HLA in healthy donors. Study-wide results and limits: Some V segments, TRBV6-2 and TRBV6-3 among them, were indistinguishable and were therefore excluded.

The CDR3 sequence is 13 residues long. Germline loops: CDR1 MNHNS, CDR2 SASEGT. The V and J ends lost 3 bases and 5 bases respectively, with 10 bases between them. Sequencing was carried out using PBMCs. V is TRBV6-1 and J is TRBJ2-5; D perhaps matches TRBD1 (6 bases). The source is a male donor in good health and CMV-seronegative. DNA for the CDR3: TGTGCCAGCAGTGAGGGGGCCGCTGAGACCCAGTACTTC. Translating gives CASSEGAAETQYF.